The 16 T cell receptor beta chains in this list originate from one sample, sequenced in a study of T cells after yellow fever vaccination (dated by TCRdb to about 2019). Explained via the paper, the treatment or condition label denotes: live attenuated yellow fever vaccine strain. Library generation was performed with 5' RACE. Sequenced using an Illumina NovaSeq 6000. TCRdb passed the public sequencing reads through fastp at Q25 and MiXCR, retaining productive beta sequences. Duplicate CDR3 protein sequences are folded into a single record with the most common DNA and genes. The sample data list about 240,000 distinct CDR3 sequences, and about 3.5% of these were observed just once. The ten largest clones represent roughly a fifth of the sample. Material: PBMCs, obtained 15 days after the yellow fever booster vaccination. The receptors come from a man aged 18 to 29 who received the YFV17D yellow fever vaccine.

CDR3 in amino acids: CASSLGFGSGIPNYNEQFF. Written as DNA, the CDR3 is TGTGCCAGCAGTCTAGGTTTTGGTAGCGGGATACCTAATTACAATGAGCAGTTCTTC. The chain uses TRBV6-6 and TRBJ2-1, with 8 bases matching TRBD2. CDR3 length equals 19 residues. Germline V gene data show CDR1 as MNHNY and CDR2 as SVGAGI (reference sequence). V lost 5 bases and J lost 4; bases outside the gene matches: 19.

The table lists this clonotype with many counts. This chain joins TRBV7-2 and TRBJ1-2; D remains unclear. Germline CDR1 and CDR2: SGHTA and FQGNSA. CDR3 length: 12 residues. Trimming took off 5 bases at V and 8 bases at J, with 12 bases between the two ends. CDR3 region: CASSPTFGGYTF. The CDR3 DNA follows: TGTGCCAGCAGCCCGACTTTTGGCGGCTACACCTTC.

This clonotype was picked up many times. This chain links TRBV27 with TRBJ2-1, with 8 bases fitting TRBD1. The V gene's germline CDR1 is MNHEY and CDR2 SMNVEV (reference sequence). The V segment lost 6 bases and the J segment 5 bases; nucleotides outside the gene matches: 15. CDR3 length equals 17 residues. The CDR3: CASSPIGRTGPDNEQFF. CDR3 sequence (DNA): TGTGCCAGCAGCCCCATAGGGCGGACAGGGCCGGACAATGAGCAGTTCTTC.

This clonotype appeared many times. The chain uses TRBV7-8 and TRBJ2-5; D uncertain. The CDR3 spans 13 residues. The V end was cut by 4 bases, the J end by 7 bases, with 13 bases between. Germline-derived CDR1 and CDR2 are SGHVS and FQNEAQ. The CDR3 DNA reads TGTGCCAGCAGCTCACCTATATGGGTGACCCAGTACTTC. It translates to CASSSPIWVTQYF. The complete variable domain, with remaining parts taken from reference TRBV7-8 and TRBJ2-5, reads GAGVSQSPRYKVAKRGQDVALRCDPISGHVSLFWYQQALGQGPEFLTYFQNEAQLDKSGLPSDRFFAERPEGSVSTLKIQRTQQEDSAVYLCASSSPIWVTQYFGPGTRLLVL.

This clonotype was picked up many times. The chain recombines TRBV28 with TRBJ1-2; D may be TRBD1 (5 bases). Deletions cut 8 bases from V and 2 bases from J, with 18 bases between. Looked up from germline, CDR1 is MDHEN and CDR2 is SYDVKM. The CDR3 has 15 amino acids. DNA for the CDR3: TGTGCCAGCCGCTCGAATGGGGGGGAAAACTATGGCTACACCTTC. The encoded protein is CASRSNGGENYGYTF.

This clonotype was seen repeatedly, ten times or more. The gene calls are TRBV4-3 and TRBJ2-2; tentative D call: TRBD1 (5 bases). V was shortened by 0 bases and J by 6 bases, with 14 bases between the two germline ends. CDR3 length: 16 residues. The germline V gene encodes CDR1 LGHNA and CDR2 YSLEER. CDR3 region: CASSQDPPGNSGELFF. In nucleotides, the CDR3 is TGCGCCAGCAGCCAAGATCCCCCAGGGAATTCCGGGGAGCTGTTTTTT.

This clonotype was recorded at least ten times. This chain joins TRBV20-1 and TRBJ2-6; D is uncertain. This CDR3 is 13 amino acids long. The germline V and J ends were trimmed by 4 bases and 2 bases, with 6 bases remaining between them. CDR1 and CDR2 from the germline V gene are DFQATT and SNEGSKA (reference sequence). Written as DNA, the CDR3 is TGCAGTGCTACGGTCCCTGGGGCCAACGTCCTGACTTTC. It yields the protein CSATVPGANVLTF.

This clonotype was seen ten or more times. The chain links TRBV6-2 or TRBV6-3 to TRBJ2-2; no definite D call. The CDR3 has 15 residues. From germline, CDR1 is MNHEY and CDR2 SVGEGT. V lost 0 bases, J lost 3 bases, and 8 bases lay in between. Written as DNA, the CDR3 is TGTGCCAGCAGTTACTCGAAAAGGGACACCGGGGAGCTGTTTTTT. Translation gives CASSYSKRDTGELFF.

V is TRBV5-1 and J is TRBJ2-7; a possible D gene is TRBD1 (6 bases). This CDR3 has 15 amino acids. Trimming stripped 4 bases from V and 3 bases from J, with 17 bases between. CDR1 is SGHRS and CDR2 is YFSETQ in the germline V gene. For the CDR3, the DNA is TGCGCCAGCAGCCACCTCGGGGACATCGGCTACGAGCAGTACTTC. This sequence encodes CASSHLGDIGYEQYF.

This clonotype was counted a few times. V is TRBV25-1 and J is TRBJ1-3; possible D gene TRBD1, 6 bases. Germline CDR1 MGHDK, CDR2 SYGVNS. V dropped 3 bases and J dropped 0 bases, with 9 bases sitting between them. This CDR3 contains 15 residues. The CDR3 here is CASSDPGDSGNTIYF. CDR3 nucleotide sequence: TGTGCCAGCAGTGACCCAGGGGACTCTGGAAACACCATATATTTT. The full variable domain, in which reference TRBV25-1 and TRBJ1-3 provide the parts outside the CDR3, is EADIYQTPRYLVIGTGKKITLECSQTMGHDKMYWYQQDPGMELHLIHYSYGVNSTEKGDLSSESTVSRIRTEHFPLTLESARPSHTSQYLCASSDPGDSGNTIYFGEGSWLTVV.

This clonotype has a count of ten or more. This sequence joins TRBV6-1 and TRBJ1-1, with no clear D. V shed 1 base and J shed 11 bases, with 17 bases lying between them. Germline loops: CDR1 MNHNS, CDR2 SASEGT. The CDR3 totals 14 residues. Here the CDR3 reads CASSEELGRVVAFF. In nucleotides, the CDR3 is TGTGCCAGCAGTGAAGAATTAGGGAGGGTAGTTGCTTTCTTT.

This clonotype was detected a few times. This chain links TRBV18 with TRBJ2-6; possibly TRBD1 or TRBD2 for D (5 bases each). Trimming removed 3 bases at V and 0 bases at J, with 18 bases between. The CDR3 runs 19 residues. The germline V gene has CDR1 KGHSH and CDR2 LQKENI. The CDR3 nucleotides are TGTGCCAGCTCACCTTTGGGACCCGGGGTTCGCTCTGGGGCCAACGTCCTGACTTTC. Its translation: CASSPLGPGVRSGANVLTF.

Note on this clonotype: This may come from a read error, since a much larger clone is one base off. The chain employs TRBV12-3 or TRBV12-4 and TRBJ2-1; no clear D gene. V was shortened by 8 bases and J by 8 bases, with 19 bases between the two germline ends. The CDR3 runs 14 residues. The CDR3 spells CASVLVPAQDEQFF. CDR3 DNA sequence: TGTGCCAGCGTACTGGTCCCGGCGCAAGATGAGCAGTTCTTC.

This clonotype was found many times. The gene calls are TRBV7-2 and TRBJ1-1; D perhaps matches TRBD1 (5 bases). This CDR3 has 14 residues. The V end lost 5 bases, the J end lost 4 bases, and 14 bases lay between the germline ends. CDR1 and CDR2 (germline): SGHTA, FQGNSA. CDR3 amino acids: CASSTIGTGTEAFF. Written as DNA, the CDR3 is TGTGCCAGCAGCACAATTGGGACGGGCACTGAAGCTTTCTTT.

This clonotype was detected ten times or more. The chain links TRBV14 to TRBJ2-7; D unclear. The V and J ends lost 4 bases and 2 bases respectively, with 12 bases between them. Germline assignment: CDR1 SGHDN and CDR2 FVKESK. This CDR3 is built from 14 residues. The CDR3 loop is CASSLALPTYEQYF. The CDR3 DNA is TGTGCCAGCAGCCTTGCTCTACCGACCTACGAGCAGTACTTC.

This clonotype has only a few counts. The chain is built from TRBV7-2 and TRBJ1-1; the D gene is possibly TRBD1 (6 bases). The germline gives CDR1 SGHTA, CDR2 FQGNSA. The V end was cut by 5 bases, the J end by 3 bases, with 10 bases between. The CDR3 is 13 residues long. The CDR3 nucleotides are TGTGCCAGCAGCCCCAGGGGTTACACTGAAGCTTTCTTT. Encoded protein: CASSPRGYTEAFF.